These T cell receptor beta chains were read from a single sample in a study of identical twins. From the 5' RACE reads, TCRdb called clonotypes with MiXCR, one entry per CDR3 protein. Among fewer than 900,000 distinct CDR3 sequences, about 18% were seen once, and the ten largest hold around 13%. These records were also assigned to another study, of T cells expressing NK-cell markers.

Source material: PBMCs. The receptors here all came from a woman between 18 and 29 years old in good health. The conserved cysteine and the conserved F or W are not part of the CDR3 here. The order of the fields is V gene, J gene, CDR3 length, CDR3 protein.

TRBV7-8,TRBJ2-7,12,ASSILLTGQAQY
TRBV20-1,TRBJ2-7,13,SADASGQGLYEQY
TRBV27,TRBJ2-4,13,ASSTEATAQNIQY
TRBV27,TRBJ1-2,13,ASPRGQGWLYGYT
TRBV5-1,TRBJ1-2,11,ASSEGHGGGYT
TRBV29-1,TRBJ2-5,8,SVRRETQY
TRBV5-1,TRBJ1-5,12,ASSLLGGNQPQH
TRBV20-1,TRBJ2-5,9,SAPMQETQY
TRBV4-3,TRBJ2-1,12,ASSQVLTYNEQF
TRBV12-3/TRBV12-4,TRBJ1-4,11,ASSRGANEKLF
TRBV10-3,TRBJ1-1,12,AISRAGRNTEAF
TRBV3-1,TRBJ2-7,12,ASSQTYSGGEQY
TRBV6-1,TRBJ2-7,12,ASSANAGPYEQY
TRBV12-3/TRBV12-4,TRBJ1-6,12,ASSSRQGVSPLH
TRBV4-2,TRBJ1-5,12,ASSQEGDHQRQH
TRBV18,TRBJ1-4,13,ASSPSGTGSEKLF
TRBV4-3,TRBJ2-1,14,ASSRVGAGGHHEQF
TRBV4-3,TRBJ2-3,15,ASSQVERFLGTDTQY
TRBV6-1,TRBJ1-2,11,ASSLLGNNGYT
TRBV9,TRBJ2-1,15,ASSPPHGGGARNEQF
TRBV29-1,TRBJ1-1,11,SVEGQTNTEAF
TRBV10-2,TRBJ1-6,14,ASSEEGNTYNSPLH
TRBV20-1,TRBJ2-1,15,SARDLSSGISYNEQF
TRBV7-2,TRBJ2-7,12,ASGRWTGPYEQY
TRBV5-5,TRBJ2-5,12,ASSLVGIQETQY
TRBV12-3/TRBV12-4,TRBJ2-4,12,ASSPGLYGAIQY
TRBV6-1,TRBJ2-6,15,ASSRSTQTSGANVLT
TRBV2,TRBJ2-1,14,ASSVSRDKLYNEQF
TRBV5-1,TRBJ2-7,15,ASSLGADTTRGYEQY
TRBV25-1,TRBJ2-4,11,ASSALSIDIQY
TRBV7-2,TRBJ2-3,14,ASITTGTTSTDTQY
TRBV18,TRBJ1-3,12,ASSEGATGNTIY
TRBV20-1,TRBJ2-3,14,SASRGGLAVGDTQY
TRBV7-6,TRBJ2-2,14,ASTQIGLEGTGELF
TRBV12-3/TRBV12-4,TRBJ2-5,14,ASTPETSGGGETQY